This T cell receptor beta chain is from a study of regulatory T cells in long-lasting Graves disease listed by TCRdb under 2021. For the wider study: Newly diagnosed Graves' disease patients had taken antithyroid drugs for less than 3 months. Patients with persistent Graves' disease were compared with patients with newly diagnosed Graves' disease using TCR sequencing and RNA sequencing of peripheral blood. TCR sequencing covered around 13 persistent and roughly 20 newly diagnosed Graves' disease patients, some 35 samples in total. The study was registered as a clinical trial and conducted in China. Study-level results and caveats: Lower TCR Shannon entropy and fewer highly expanded clones were observed in persistent Graves' disease patients than in newly diagnosed patients, which suggested clonal expansion. The small sample size was acknowledged by the authors as a limitation that may reduce accuracy. Because the primary lesion, thyroid tissue, could not be accessed, the study looked at peripheral blood alone. Patients with persistent disease shared more public clonotypes (over 2,500) than newly diagnosed patients did (more than 900). Sequencing and analysis were restricted to the TCR beta chain.

According to the study, the label for this sample's time point signals: newly diagnosed GD, antithyroid drugs for less than 3 months. For both TCR sequencing and RNA sequencing, RNA was extracted from PBMCs in TRIzol. The diagnosis of Graves' disease followed American Thyroid Association guidelines. Patients for the study were recruited at an endocrinology department in Xi'an, China. Each patient gave 8.5 to 9.5 milliliters of peripheral blood, collected in an EDTA anticoagulant tube. PBMCs were isolated by Ficoll Paque Plus density gradient separation without further T cell sorting. An Agilent 2100 Bioanalyzer and agarose gel were used to check RNA quality, while a NanoDrop 2000 measured RNA concentration. Concerning this clonotype: Its antigen specificity is not known. The input lacks base qualities; no much larger clone sits a single base away.

Library prep was done by multiplex PCR. The sequencer listed for this sample is Illumina HiSeq 4000. CDR3 regions were amplified by Arm-PCR with iRepertoire HTBI primers to construct TCR beta libraries. Before sequencing, the PCR products underwent gel purification. As for how the authors treated the data: Across samples, roughly 60 TRBV and 12 to 15 TRBJ segments were identified and used for gene usage analysis of CDR3 amino acid clonotypes. COPE and FqMerger were used to merge the filtered high-quality paired reads into contigs. BLAST was used to align contigs to IMGT TRBV, TRBD and TRBJ reference genes, and CDR3 was defined according to IMGT. Any clonotype with a frequency above 0.1% was classified as a highly expanded clone. Shannon entropy was used to measure repertoire diversity, and the Gini coefficient was used to measure V-J evenness. Public clonotypes were defined as clonotypes shared by more than one individual. Using fastp at Q25 and MiXCR, TCRdb reprocessed the public reads and kept productive beta chains. Rows with a matching CDR3 protein are joined into one entry that keeps the most common DNA and genes. TCRdb, not the original authors, processed these V and J calls. The table for this sample lists 350,000 to 400,000 distinct CDR3 sequences; under 20% of them were counted only once. Clones ranked in the top ten supply just over 20% of the sample.

Separately, the same data were catalogued under a study of T cells in Graves' hyperthyroidism and ophthalmopathy. The second study's authors report: A patient counted as having stable Graves' hyperthyroidism if no progression to ophthalmopathy occurred over 18 months of follow-up. Hyperthyroidism patients were aged 18 to 65 years and newly diagnosed, with disease duration of less than 2 months. The study excluded patients with uncontrolled infections, other autoimmune diseases, pregnancy or lactation. Clinical symptoms, serum thyroxine and TRAb, thyroid ultrasound, and orbital computed tomography formed the basis for the diagnoses. The first round of RT-PCR for the TCR CDR3 was performed with the HTBI primer set and the Qiagen OneStep RT-PCR kit. Most expanded thyroid clonotypes (frequency above 0.001) were also found in blood, which suggests that blood repertoires may mirror thyroid immune responses. A model built on a 13 V-J signature distinguished ophthalmopathy from stable hyperthyroidism, reaching approximately 89% sensitivity and about 81% specificity in cross-validation and 80%/75% in testing. In validation, the model predicted progression to ophthalmopathy with about 71% sensitivity and over 72% specificity, a median of approximately 6.7 months before onset. TCR V-J signatures able to tell the groups apart were searched for in a discovery cohort of 90 to 100 patients, of whom roughly 42 had Graves' ophthalmopathy and 57 had stable Graves' hyperthyroidism. Whether ophthalmopathy could be predicted prospectively was tested in an independent validation cohort made up of under 20 hyperthyroidism patients plus 17 patients who later progressed to ophthalmopathy. The roughly 90 discovery patients were divided at random into training and test sets in a 7:3 ratio. In addition, the study compared T-cell repertoires in thyroid tissue and in blood from a handful of Graves' hyperthyroidism patients. After blood sampling, hyperthyroidism patients were treated with methimazole at a starting dose of 30 mg daily, and ophthalmopathy patients were treated with high-dose intravenous methylprednisolone. The libraries were constructed in a second round of multiplex PCR and then size-selected and purified. Sequencing of the libraries was done on an Illumina HiSeq2000 using paired-end 100 bp reads. SOAPnuke was used to process the raw data, throwing out any read that contained adapters or uncalled bases, had a mean Phred below 15, or lacked an exact constant-primer or identifier match. COPE v1.2.5 was used to merge high-quality paired reads, and clonotypes were defined as unique nucleotide sequences. MiTCR v1.1 was used to align the clonotypes against IMGT TRBV, TRBD and TRBJ reference segments. The analysis was restricted to V-J combinations with a frequency above 0.0001, which together covered about 99% of the repertoires. The TCS score was defined as the ratio of F50 (clonal expansion) to E x V (chaos), calculated using BLOSUM62-based TCRdist between CDR3 peptides within each V-J. Welch's t-statistics and random forest reduced fewer than 550 V-J features to under 15, which were used in a naive Bayes classifier (R e1071). Sample size was not statistically predetermined, and investigators were not blinded to group allocation. According to the paper, TCR Vbeta CDR3 sequencing was carried out on 135 peripheral blood samples, which came from under 50 ophthalmopathy, around 74 hyperthyroidism and approximately 17 progressor patients.

The receptor was isolated from a woman younger than 30 with Graves disease. Donor details come from another sample of the same person, matched by shared clones. The material was peripheral blood mononuclear cells (PBMCs), obtained at new diagnosis, from a patient treated with antithyroid drugs.

The CDR3 has the sequence CASSSPGLANTEAFF. The nucleotide sequence reads as follows: TGTGCCAGCAGTTCCCCGGGGTTGGCGAACACTGAAGCTTTCTTT. The sequence joins TRBV28 to TRBJ1-1; no D segment can be confidently identified. The V and J ends are trimmed by 4 bases and 1 base, leaving 13 bases between them. Per the germline V gene, MDHEN is the CDR1 and SYDVKM is the CDR2. The CDR3 runs 15 amino acids, cysteine and phenylalanine included. Solely the CDR3 DNA is kept, with 45 bases framed from the first base. Here the CDR3 is joined to the reference TRBV28 and TRBJ1-1 genes, and the full variable domain is: DVKVTQSSRYLVKRTGEKVFLECVQDMDHENMFWYRQDPGLGLRLIYFSYDVKMKEKGDIPEGYSVSREKKERFSLILESASTNQTSMYLCASSSPGLANTEAFFGQGTRLTVV.